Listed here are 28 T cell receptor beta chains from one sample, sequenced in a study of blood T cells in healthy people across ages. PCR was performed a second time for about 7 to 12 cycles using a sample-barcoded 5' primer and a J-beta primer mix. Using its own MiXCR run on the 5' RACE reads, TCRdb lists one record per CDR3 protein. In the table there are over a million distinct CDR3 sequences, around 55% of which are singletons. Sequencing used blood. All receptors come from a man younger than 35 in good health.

The CDR3 nucleotides read TGTGCCAGCAGTGAAGGGGACTACCGCTACGAGCAGTACTTC. Its protein is CASSEGDYRYEQYF. The chain joins TRBV6-1 to TRBJ2-5, with 7 bases that match TRBD2. The J call may not be correct, given that the DNA end is closer to TRBJ2-7. Germline loops: CDR1 MNHNS, CDR2 SASEGT. The CDR3 is made up of 14 amino acids.

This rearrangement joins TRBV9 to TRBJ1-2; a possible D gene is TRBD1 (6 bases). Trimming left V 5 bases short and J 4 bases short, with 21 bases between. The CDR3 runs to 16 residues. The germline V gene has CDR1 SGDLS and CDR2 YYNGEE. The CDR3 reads CASSHPAAGAIYGYTF. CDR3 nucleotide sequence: TGTGCCAGCAGTCATCCTGCAGCGGGGGCCATCTATGGCTACACCTTC.

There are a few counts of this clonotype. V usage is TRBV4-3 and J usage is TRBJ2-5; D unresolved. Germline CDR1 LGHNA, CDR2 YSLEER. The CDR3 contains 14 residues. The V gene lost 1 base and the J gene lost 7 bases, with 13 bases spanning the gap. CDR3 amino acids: CASSQGRHRVTQYF. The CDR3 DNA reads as TGCGCCAGCAGCCAAGGGCGACACCGGGTGACCCAGTACTTC.

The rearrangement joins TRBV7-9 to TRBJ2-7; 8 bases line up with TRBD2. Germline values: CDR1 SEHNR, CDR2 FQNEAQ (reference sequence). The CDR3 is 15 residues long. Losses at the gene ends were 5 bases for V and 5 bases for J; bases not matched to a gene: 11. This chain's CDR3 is CASSPRRAGADEQYF. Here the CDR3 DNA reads TGTGCCAGCAGCCCCCGGCGAGCGGGAGCGGACGAGCAGTACTTC.

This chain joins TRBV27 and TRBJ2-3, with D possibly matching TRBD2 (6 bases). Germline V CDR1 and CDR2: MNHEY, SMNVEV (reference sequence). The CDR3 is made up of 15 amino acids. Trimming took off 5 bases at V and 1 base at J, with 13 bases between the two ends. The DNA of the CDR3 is TGTGCCAGCAGTCGGGGGACTTCACGCACAGATACGCAGTATTTT. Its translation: CASSRGTSRTDTQYF.

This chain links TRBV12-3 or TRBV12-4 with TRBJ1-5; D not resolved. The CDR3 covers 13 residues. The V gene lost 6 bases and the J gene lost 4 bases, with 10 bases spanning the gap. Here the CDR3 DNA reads TGTGCCAGCAGCAGAGACCAAAATCAGCCCCAGCATTTT. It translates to CASSRDQNQPQHF.

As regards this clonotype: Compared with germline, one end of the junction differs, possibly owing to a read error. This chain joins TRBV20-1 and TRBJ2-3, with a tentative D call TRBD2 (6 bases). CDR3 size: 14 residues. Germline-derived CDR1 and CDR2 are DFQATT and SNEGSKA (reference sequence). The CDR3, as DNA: TGCAGTGCTAGAACAGTAACTAGCACTGATACGCAGTATTTT. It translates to CSARTVTSTDTQYF.

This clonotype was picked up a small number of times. This CDR3 reads CASSQGLAGNEQYF. DNA of the CDR3: TGTGCCAGCAGCCAGGGACTAGCGGGAAACGAGCAGTACTTC. The chain couples TRBV3-1 to TRBJ2-7; 13 nucleotides match TRBD2. Germline loops: CDR1 LGHDT, CDR2 YNNKEL (reference sequence). J gave up 5 bases and V 3 bases, and 1 base lay outside the gene matches. The CDR3 runs to 14 residues.

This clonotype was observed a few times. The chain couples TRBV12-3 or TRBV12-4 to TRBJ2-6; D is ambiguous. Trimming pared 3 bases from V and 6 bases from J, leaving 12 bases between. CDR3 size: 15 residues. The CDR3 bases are TGTGCCAGCAGTTTTGGGTCGGGTTCGGCCAACGTCCTGACTTTC. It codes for CASSFGSGSANVLTF.

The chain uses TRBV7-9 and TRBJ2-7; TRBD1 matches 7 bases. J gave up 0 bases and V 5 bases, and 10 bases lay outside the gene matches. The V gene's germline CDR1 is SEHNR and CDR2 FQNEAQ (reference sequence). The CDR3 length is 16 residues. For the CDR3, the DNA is TGTGCCAGCAGCCCCCCGGACAGGCTACACTCCTACGAGCAGTACTTC. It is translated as CASSPPDRLHSYEQYF.

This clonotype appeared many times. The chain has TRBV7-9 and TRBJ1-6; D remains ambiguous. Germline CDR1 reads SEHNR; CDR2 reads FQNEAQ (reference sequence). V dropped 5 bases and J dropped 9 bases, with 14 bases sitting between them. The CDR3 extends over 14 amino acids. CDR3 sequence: CASSRTDTSSPLHF. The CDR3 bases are TGTGCCAGCAGCCGCACAGACACTTCTTCACCCCTCCACTTT.

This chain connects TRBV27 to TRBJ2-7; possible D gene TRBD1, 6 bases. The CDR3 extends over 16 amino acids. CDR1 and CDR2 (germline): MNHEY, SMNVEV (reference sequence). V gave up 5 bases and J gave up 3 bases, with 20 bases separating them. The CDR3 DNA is TGTGCCAGCAGTCCACCGAACAGGGTTCCGTACTACGAGCAGTACTTC. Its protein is CASSPPNRVPYYEQYF.

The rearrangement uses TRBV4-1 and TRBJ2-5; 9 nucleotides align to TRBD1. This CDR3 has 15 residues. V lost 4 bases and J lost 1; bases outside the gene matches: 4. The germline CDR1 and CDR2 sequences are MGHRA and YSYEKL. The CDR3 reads CASSRETGGQETQYF. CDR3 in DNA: TGCGCCAGCAGCCGAGAGACAGGGGGCCAAGAGACCCAGTACTTC.

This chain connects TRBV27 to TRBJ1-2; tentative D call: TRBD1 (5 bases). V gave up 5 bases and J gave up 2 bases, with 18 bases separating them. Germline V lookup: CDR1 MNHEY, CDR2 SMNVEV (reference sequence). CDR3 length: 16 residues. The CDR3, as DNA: TGTGCCAGCAGTCCCTCCTCAAGCCGGGACAACTATGGCTACACCTTC. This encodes CASSPSSSRDNYGYTF.

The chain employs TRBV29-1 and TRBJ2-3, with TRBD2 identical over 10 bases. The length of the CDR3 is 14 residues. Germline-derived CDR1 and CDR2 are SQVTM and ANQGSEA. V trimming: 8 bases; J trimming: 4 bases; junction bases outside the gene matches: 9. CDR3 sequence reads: CSPSSGSAADTQYF. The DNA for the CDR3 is TGCAGCCCTTCTAGCGGGAGTGCCGCAGATACGCAGTATTTT.

CDR3 bases: TGCGCCAGCAGCTTGGCCAGGGAAGCCTACAATGAGCAGTTCTTC. Translating gives CASSLAREAYNEQFF. This chain joins TRBV5-1 and TRBJ2-1; D might be TRBD1 (5 bases). V lost 0 bases, J lost 2 bases, and 9 bases lay in between. This CDR3 contains 15 residues. Germline lookup yields CDR1 SGHRS and CDR2 YFSETQ. The whole variable domain, remainder taken from reference TRBV5-1 and TRBJ2-1, is KAGVTQTPRYLIKTRGQQVTLSCSPISGHRSVSWYQQTPGQGLQFLFEYFSETQRNKGNFPGRFSGRQFSNSRSEMNVSTLELGDSALYLCASSLAREAYNEQFFGPGTRLTVL.

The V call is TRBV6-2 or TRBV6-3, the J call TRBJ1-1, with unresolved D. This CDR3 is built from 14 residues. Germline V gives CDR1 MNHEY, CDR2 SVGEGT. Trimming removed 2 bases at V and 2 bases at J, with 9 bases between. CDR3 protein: CASSYVTGNTEAFF. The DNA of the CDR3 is TGTGCCAGCAGTTACGTGACCGGAAACACTGAAGCTTTCTTT.

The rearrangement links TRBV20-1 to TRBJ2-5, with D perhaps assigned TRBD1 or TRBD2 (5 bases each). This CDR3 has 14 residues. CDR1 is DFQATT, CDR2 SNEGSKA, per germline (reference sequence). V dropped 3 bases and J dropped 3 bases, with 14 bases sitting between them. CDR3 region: CSASLALGEETQYF. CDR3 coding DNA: TGCAGTGCTAGTTTGGCACTAGGGGAAGAGACCCAGTACTTC.

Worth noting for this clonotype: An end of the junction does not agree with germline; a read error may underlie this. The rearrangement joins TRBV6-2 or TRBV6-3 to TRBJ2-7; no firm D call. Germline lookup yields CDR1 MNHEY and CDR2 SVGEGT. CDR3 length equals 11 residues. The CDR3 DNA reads TGTGCCGGCAGGACCGCGAGCGAGCAGTACTTC. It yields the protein CAGRTASEQYF.

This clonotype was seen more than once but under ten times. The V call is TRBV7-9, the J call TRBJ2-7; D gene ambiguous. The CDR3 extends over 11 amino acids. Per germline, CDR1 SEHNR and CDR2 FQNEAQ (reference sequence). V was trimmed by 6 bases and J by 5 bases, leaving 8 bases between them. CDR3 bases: TGTGCCAGCAGTTCGAAGGACGAGCAGTACTTC. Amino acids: CASSSKDEQYF.

The CDR3 region has the DNA TGCAGTGCTAGCAAGGGTGAGATCTCTTCAGGGACCCAGTACTTC. Translation: CSASKGEISSGTQYF. The genes are TRBV20-1 and TRBJ2-7, with no clear D. Judging by the DNA end, TRBJ2-5 fits better; the J call may be wrong. Germline-derived CDR1 and CDR2 are DFQATT and SNEGSKA (reference sequence). This CDR3 spans 15 amino acids.

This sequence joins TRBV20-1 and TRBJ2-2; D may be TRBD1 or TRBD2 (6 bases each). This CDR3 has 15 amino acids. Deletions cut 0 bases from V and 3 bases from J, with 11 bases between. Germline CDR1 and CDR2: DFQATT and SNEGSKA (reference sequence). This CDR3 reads CSARDLGGDTGELFF. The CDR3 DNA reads TGCAGTGCTAGAGATCTGGGGGGCGACACCGGGGAGCTGTTTTTT.

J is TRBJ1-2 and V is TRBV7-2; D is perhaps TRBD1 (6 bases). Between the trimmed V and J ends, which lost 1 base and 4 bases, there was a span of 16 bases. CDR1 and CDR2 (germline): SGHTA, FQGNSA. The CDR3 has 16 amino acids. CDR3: CASSLGVGGNIYGYTF. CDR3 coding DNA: TGTGCCAGCAGCTTAGGTGTAGGGGGAAATATCTATGGCTACACCTTC.

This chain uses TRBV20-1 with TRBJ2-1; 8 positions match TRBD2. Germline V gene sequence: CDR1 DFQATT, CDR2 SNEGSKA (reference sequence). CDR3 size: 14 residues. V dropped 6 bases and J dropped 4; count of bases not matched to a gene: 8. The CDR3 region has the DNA TGCAGTGCCCGCAGCGGGGGCAAATACAATGAGCAGTTCTTC. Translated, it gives CSARSGGKYNEQFF.

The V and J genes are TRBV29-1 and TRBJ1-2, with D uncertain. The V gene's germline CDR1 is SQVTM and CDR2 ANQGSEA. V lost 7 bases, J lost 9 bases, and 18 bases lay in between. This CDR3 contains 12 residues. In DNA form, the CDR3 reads TGCAGCGCCCAGACTCGGGCTGGGAGCTACACCTTC. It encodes CSAQTRAGSYTF.

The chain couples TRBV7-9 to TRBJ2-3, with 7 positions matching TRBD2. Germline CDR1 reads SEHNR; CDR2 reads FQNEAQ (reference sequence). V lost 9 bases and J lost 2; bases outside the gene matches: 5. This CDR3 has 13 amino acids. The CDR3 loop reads CASTGGNTDTQYF. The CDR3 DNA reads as TGTGCCAGTACGGGGGGAAACACAGATACGCAGTATTTT.

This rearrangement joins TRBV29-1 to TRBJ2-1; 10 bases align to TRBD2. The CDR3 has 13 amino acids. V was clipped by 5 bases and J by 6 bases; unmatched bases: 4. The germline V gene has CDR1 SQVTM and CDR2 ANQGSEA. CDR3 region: CSVSGRAFNEQFF. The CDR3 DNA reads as TGCAGCGTTAGCGGGAGGGCCTTCAATGAGCAGTTCTTC.

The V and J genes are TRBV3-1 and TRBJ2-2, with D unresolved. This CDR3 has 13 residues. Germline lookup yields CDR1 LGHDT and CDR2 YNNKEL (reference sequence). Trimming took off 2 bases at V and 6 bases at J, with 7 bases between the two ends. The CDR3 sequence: CASSQLSSGELFF. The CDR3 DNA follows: TGTGCCAGCAGCCAATTGTCGTCCGGGGAGCTGTTTTTT.